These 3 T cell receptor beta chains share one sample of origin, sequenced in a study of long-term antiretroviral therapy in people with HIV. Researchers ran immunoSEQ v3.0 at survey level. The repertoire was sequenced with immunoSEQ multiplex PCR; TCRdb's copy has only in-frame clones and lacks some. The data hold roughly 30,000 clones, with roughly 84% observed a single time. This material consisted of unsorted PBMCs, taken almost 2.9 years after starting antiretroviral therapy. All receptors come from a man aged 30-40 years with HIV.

This CDR3 is CASSVGGDRTDTQYF. The CDR3 DNA reads as TGTGCCAGCAGCGTAGGAGGGGACCGGACAGATACGCAGTATTTT. This chain connects TRBV9 to TRBJ2-3; the D gene could be TRBD1 or TRBD2 (5 bases each). V lost 0 bases and J 3 bases, leaving 11 bases between the germline ends. This CDR3 comprises 15 residues. In germline, CDR1 is SGDLS, CDR2 YYNGEE. Together with reference TRBV9 and TRBJ2-3, the CDR3 gives the full variable domain: DSGVTQTPKHLITATGQRVTLRCSPRSGDLSVYWYQQSLDQGLQFLIQYYNGEERAKGNILERFSAQQFPDLHSELNLSSLELGDSALYFCASSVGGDRTDTQYFGPGTRLTVL.

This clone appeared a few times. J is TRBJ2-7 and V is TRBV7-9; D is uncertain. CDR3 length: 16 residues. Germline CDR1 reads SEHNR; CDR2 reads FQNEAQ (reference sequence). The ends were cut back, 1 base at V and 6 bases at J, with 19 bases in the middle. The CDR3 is CASSLDTLRLLGEQYF. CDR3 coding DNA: TGTGCCAGCAGCTTAGATACCCTACGGCTTCTCGGCGAGCAGTACTTC.

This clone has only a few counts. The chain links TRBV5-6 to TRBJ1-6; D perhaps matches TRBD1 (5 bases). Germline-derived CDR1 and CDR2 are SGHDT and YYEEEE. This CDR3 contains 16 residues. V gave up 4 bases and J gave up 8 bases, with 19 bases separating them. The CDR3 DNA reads TGTGCCAGCAGCCTTGGTGAGGGGTTGGAGGATTCACCCCTCCACTTT. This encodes CASSLGEGLEDSPLHF.